This TCR beta chain was profiled in a study of T cells in Graves' hyperthyroidism and ophthalmopathy. The sample holds many counts of this clonotype. RNA transcripts served as the template for amplifying TCR beta CDR3 regions. The HTBI set primed first-round TCR CDR3 RT-PCR. TCRdb reanalysed the multiplex PCR reads using MiXCR and keeps one entry per CDR3 protein. In the table there are hundreds of thousands of distinct CDR3 sequences, about 15% of which are singletons. The CDR3 totals 16 residues. V lost 4 bases, J lost 0 bases, and 3 bases stayed unmatched. Germline V gives CDR1 SGHRS, CDR2 YFSETQ. The origin of this receptor is a woman between 45 and 65 years old with Graves' ophthalmopathy. J is TRBJ2-1 and V is TRBV5-1; 11 bases align to TRBD2. Sample: blood. The CDR3 DNA reads TGCGCCAGCAGCACGGGACTAGCGGCCTCCTACAATGAGCAGTTCTTC. This gives the protein CASSTGLAASYNEQFF.